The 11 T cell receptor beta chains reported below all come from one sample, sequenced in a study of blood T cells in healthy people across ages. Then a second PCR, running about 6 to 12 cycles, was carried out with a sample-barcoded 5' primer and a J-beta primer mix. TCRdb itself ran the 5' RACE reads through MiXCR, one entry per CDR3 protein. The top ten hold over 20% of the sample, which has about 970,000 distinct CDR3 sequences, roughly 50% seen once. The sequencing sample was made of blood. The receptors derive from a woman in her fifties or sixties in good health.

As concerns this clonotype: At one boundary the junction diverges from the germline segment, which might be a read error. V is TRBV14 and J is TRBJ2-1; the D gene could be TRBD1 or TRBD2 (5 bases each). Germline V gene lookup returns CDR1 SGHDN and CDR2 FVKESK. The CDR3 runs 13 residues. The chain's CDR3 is CASRQDRGDEQFF. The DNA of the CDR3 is TGTGCCAGCAGACAAGATCGAGGGGATGAGCAGTTCTTC.

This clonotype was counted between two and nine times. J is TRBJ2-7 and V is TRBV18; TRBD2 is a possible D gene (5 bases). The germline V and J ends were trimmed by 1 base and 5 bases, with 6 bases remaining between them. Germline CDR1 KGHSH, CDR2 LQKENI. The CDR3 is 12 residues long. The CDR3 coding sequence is TGTGCCAGCTCACCACTCGGGGACGAGCAGTACTTC. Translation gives CASSPLGDEQYF.

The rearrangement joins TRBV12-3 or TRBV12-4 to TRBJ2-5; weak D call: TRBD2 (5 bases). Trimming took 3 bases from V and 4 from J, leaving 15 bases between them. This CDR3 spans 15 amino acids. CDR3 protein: CASSFGGSQVETQYF. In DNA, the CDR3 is TGTGCCAGCAGTTTCGGTGGGAGTCAGGTAGAGACCCAGTACTTC.

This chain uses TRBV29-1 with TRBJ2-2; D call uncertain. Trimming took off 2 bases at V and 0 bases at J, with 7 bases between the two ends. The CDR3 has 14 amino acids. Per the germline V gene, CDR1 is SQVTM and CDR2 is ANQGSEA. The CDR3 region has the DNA TGCAGCGTTGAAATAAGGGCGAACACCGGGGAGCTGTTTTTT. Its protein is CSVEIRANTGELFF.

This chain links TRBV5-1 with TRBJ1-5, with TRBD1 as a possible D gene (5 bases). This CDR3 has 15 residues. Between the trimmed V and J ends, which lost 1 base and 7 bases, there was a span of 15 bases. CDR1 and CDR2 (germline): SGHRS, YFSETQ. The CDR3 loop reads CASSLSGTAQQPQHF. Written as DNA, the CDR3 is TGCGCCAGCAGCTTGTCGGGGACCGCGCAACAGCCCCAGCATTTT.

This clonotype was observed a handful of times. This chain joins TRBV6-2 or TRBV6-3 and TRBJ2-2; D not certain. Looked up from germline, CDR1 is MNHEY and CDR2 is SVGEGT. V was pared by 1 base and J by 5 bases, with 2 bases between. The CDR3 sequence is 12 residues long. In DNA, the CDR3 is TGTGCCAGCAGTTACTTAACCGGGGAGCTGTTTTTT. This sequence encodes CASSYLTGELFF.

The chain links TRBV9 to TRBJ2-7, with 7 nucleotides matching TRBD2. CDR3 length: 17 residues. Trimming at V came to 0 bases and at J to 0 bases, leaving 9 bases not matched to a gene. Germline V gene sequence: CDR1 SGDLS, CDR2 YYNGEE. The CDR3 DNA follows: TGTGCCAGCAGCGTAGAGGATCGGGCTAGCGGCTCCTACGAGCAGTACTTC. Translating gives CASSVEDRASGSYEQYF.

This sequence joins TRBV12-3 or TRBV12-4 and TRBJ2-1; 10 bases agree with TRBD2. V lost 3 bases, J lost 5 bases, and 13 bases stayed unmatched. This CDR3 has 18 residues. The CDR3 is CASSFGTSDHSTHNEQFF. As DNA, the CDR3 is TGTGCCAGCAGTTTCGGGACTAGCGACCACTCCACACACAATGAGCAGTTCTTC.

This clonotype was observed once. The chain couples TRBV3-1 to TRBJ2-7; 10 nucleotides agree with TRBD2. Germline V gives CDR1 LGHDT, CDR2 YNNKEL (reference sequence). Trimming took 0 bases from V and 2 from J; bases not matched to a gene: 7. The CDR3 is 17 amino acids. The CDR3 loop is CASSQDQREGAAYEQYF. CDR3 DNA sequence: TGTGCCAGCAGCCAAGACCAGCGGGAGGGCGCGGCCTACGAGCAGTACTTC.

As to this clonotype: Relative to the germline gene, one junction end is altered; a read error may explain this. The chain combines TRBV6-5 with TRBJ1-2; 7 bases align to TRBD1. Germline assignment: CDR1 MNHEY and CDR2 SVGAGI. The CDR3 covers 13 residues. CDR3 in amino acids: CAGSPGGRSGYTF. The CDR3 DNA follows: TGTGCCGGCAGTCCAGGGGGTAGGTCTGGCTACACCTTC.

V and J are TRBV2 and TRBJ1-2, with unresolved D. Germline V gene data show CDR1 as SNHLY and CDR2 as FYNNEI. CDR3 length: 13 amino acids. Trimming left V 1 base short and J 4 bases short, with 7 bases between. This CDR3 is CASSEGAGYGYTF. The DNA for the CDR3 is TGTGCCAGCAGTGAAGGGGCAGGCTATGGCTACACCTTC.